The present T cell receptor (beta chain) was sequenced within a study of T cell clonotyping in hematopoietic cell transplantation. This clone appeared once. Its antigen is unidentified. Overall study findings and caveats: CD4 and CD8 repertoire contributions could not be separated without sorting. At the given depth, recipient repertoires were over 95% de novo clonotypes. Graft donor and pretransplant recipient Inverse Simpson Index values predicted broader posttransplant TCR diversity.

The method was immunoSEQ multiplex PCR; TCRdb's version includes in-frame clones alone and lacks a portion of them. The sample has more than 8,000 clones, roughly nine tenths seen once. Time point reported: recipient sample about 28 days before transplant, after cytoreduction. V dropped 4 bases and J dropped 4; count of bases not matched to a gene: 7. CDR1 SGHRS and CDR2 YFSETQ come from the germline V gene. The CDR3 runs to 14 residues. The clonotype was recovered from an older woman with acute myeloid leukemia. Some clones in this sample may be carry-over from other donors' samples. The sample in question was peripheral blood mononuclear cells, obtained before stem cell transplant. V and J are TRBV5-1 and TRBJ1-1; 7 bases line up with TRBD1. CDR3: CASSLLQGTTEAFF. Here the CDR3 DNA reads TGCGCCAGCAGCCTCCTACAGGGGACCACTGAAGCTTTCTTT.